This record looks at one TCR beta chain sequence and its context. Its matching antigen is unknown. The sample belongs to a study of T-cell reconstitution after alpha-beta-depleted transplantation in children. Regarding the study as a whole: T-cell counts and diversity at one year following transplant were attributed mainly to newly produced T cells. By about two months after transplant, alpha-beta T cells reportedly arose from several hundred graft clones that had expanded. Some patients owed their high day-60 TCRbeta diversity to surviving recipient T cells and thymic progenitors.

Unique molecular identifiers were used in preparing the TCRbeta library. TCRdb fed the PCR reads into MiXCR, producing one record per CDR3 protein. The profile shows roughly 120,000 distinct CDR3 sequences, about 23% of them singletons. V dropped 5 bases and J dropped 8; count of bases not matched to a gene: 21. Germline lookup yields CDR1 SGHVS and CDR2 FNYEAQ. The CDR3 spans 18 residues. This chain uses TRBV7-6 with TRBJ2-1; 7 bases are a match to TRBD2. The sequenced sample was PBMCs, mostly from graft donor cells, obtained 180 days after TCRalphabeta/CD19-depleted stem cell transplant. The sequence derives from a male patient aged 2-9 years who had a stem cell transplant for chronic granulomatous disease, so the T cells may come from the graft donor. The DNA for the CDR3 is TGTGCCAGCAGCCAACAGGTGGGAGGGGTTCCTATCTTCGATGAGCAGTTCTTC. This translates into CASSQQVGGVPIFDEQFF.